A single sample is the source of the 31 T cell receptor beta chains below, sequenced in a study of identifying expanded T cells in peripheral blood. Sequencing used immunoSEQ multiplex PCR; TCRdb keeps in-frame clones, though not all of them. The sample lists over 75,000 clones, approximately 88% occurring once. Sequencing input: blood. The receptors here all came from a person aged 18 to 69 in good health.

The V and J genes are TRBV7-2 and TRBJ2-5; 10 nucleotides line up with TRBD2. CDR1 and CDR2 (germline): SGHTA, FQGNSA. V shed 3 bases and J 4 bases; nucleotides not matched to a gene: 8. This CDR3 is 16 amino acids long. CDR3 in amino acids: CASSFPSGSGGETQYF. The CDR3 bases are TGTGCCAGCAGCTTTCCTAGCGGGAGCGGTGGAGAGACCCAGTACTTC.

The chain uses TRBV5-4 and TRBJ1-1; D is unresolved. V dropped 5 bases and J dropped 1 base, with 15 bases sitting between them. CDR3 length: 15 residues. CDR1 and CDR2 from the germline V gene are SGHNT and YYREEE (reference sequence). CDR3 region: CASSAVGVTNTEAFF. As DNA, the CDR3 is TGTGCCAGCAGTGCGGTTGGAGTAACGAACACTGAAGCTTTCTTT.

The chain joins TRBV15 to TRBJ2-3; 8 nucleotides agree with TRBD2. Per germline, CDR1 LNHNV and CDR2 YYDKDF (reference sequence). Trimming at V came to 3 bases and at J to 3 bases, leaving 2 bases not matched to a gene. The CDR3 loop spans 14 amino acids. The CDR3 protein is CATSSSGRTDTQYF. The CDR3 DNA is TGTGCCACCAGCAGCAGCGGGAGAACAGATACGCAGTATTTT.

The V call is TRBV10-1, the J call TRBJ1-5; 8 nucleotides match TRBD1. The V gene's germline CDR1 is WNHNN and CDR2 SYGVQD (reference sequence). The CDR3 has 17 residues. V shed 6 bases and J 2 bases; nucleotides not matched to a gene: 12. This chain's CDR3 is CASRPQGAHCGNQPQHF. CDR3 in DNA: TGCGCCAGCAGACCCCAGGGGGCGCACTGTGGCAATCAGCCCCAGCATTTT.

Only a few counts were recorded for this clone. The V gene is TRBV5-1, the J gene TRBJ1-2; D not resolved. V was pared by 4 bases and J by 7 bases, with 8 bases between. Germline CDR1 and CDR2: SGHRS and YFSETQ. This CDR3 is 11 amino acids long. The CDR3 DNA sequence: TGCGCCAGCAGCGCCTATGGTGGCTACACCTTC. This encodes CASSAYGGYTF.

The chain joins TRBV5-1 to TRBJ1-2; D unclear. In germline, CDR1 is SGHRS, CDR2 YFSETQ. This CDR3 spans 12 amino acids. The ends were cut back, 2 bases at V and 6 bases at J, with 8 bases in the middle. CDR3 sequence reads: CASSLEADGYTF. The CDR3 DNA reads TGCGCCAGCAGCTTAGAGGCAGATGGCTACACCTTC.

The chain employs TRBV19 and TRBJ1-5; TRBD1 is a possible D gene (6 bases). The CDR3 consists of 16 residues. Trimming shortened V by 2 bases and J by 1 base, and 12 bases separated the two germline ends. Germline CDR1 reads LNHDA; CDR2 reads SQIVND (reference sequence). CDR3 nucleotides: TGTGCCAGTAGTATAATGGGGGCGCGGAGCAATCAGCCCCAGCATTTT. This sequence encodes CASSIMGARSNQPQHF.

This CDR3 reads CASSGTTDTQYF. DNA for the CDR3: TGTGCCAGCAGCGGAACCACAGATACGCAGTATTTT. V and J are TRBV9 and TRBJ2-3; D is uncertain. CDR1 is SGDLS, CDR2 YYNGEE, per germline. This CDR3 has 12 amino acids. Deletions cut 3 bases from V and 2 bases from J, with 4 bases between.

The chain uses TRBV7-9 and TRBJ2-7; 7 nucleotides line up with TRBD1. Germline trimming cut 5 bases from V and 3 bases from J; bases unmatched to any gene: 10. The germline V gene has CDR1 SEHNR and CDR2 FQNEAQ (reference sequence). The CDR3 length is 15 residues. CDR3 in amino acids: CASSPQTGWVYEQYF. CDR3 nucleotides: TGTGCCAGCAGCCCACAGACAGGGTGGGTCTACGAGCAGTACTTC.

In its sample, this clone was seen a few times. V is TRBV7-3 and J is TRBJ2-1; 8 positions match TRBD2. J lost 0 bases, V lost 4 bases, and 2 bases had no gene match. The CDR3 length is 15 residues. CDR1 SGHTA and CDR2 FQGTGA come from the germline V gene. In DNA, the CDR3 is TGTGCCAGCAGCTCGCTAGCGGGCTCCTACAATGAGCAGTTCTTC. It codes for CASSSLAGSYNEQFF.

The chain combines TRBV9 with TRBJ2-1; no definite D call. Germline V gene lookup returns CDR1 SGDLS and CDR2 YYNGEE. Trimming shortened V by 3 bases and J by 5 bases, and 12 bases separated the two germline ends. This CDR3 has 14 residues. The CDR3 sequence is CASSAGLGHNEQFF. The CDR3 nucleotides read TGTGCCAGCAGCGCCGGGTTAGGGCACAATGAGCAGTTCTTC. The full variable domain, with the rest looked up from reference TRBV9 and TRBJ2-1, is DSGVTQTPKHLITATGQRVTLRCSPRSGDLSVYWYQQSLDQGLQFLIQYYNGEERAKGNILERFSAQQFPDLHSELNLSSLELGDSALYFCASSAGLGHNEQFFGPGTRLTVL.

This clone came up once. The chain is built from TRBV10-1 and TRBJ2-1; D is possibly TRBD1 (6 bases). Germline V gene data show CDR1 as WNHNN and CDR2 as SYGVQD (reference sequence). This CDR3 is built from 15 residues. V was cut by 7 bases and J by 3 bases, with 16 bases left in between. CDR3 DNA: TGCGCCAGCAAGACGAAGGGGGAGAGCTACAATGAGCAGTTCTTC. Translating gives CASKTKGESYNEQFF.

The V and J genes are TRBV28 and TRBJ2-4; 13 nucleotides agree with TRBD2. With 3 bases clipped from V and 8 bases from J, the junction kept 13 bases outside the gene matches. The CDR3 contains 18 residues. Per germline, CDR1 MDHEN and CDR2 SYDVKM. The CDR3 protein is CASSLPRTSGSTGYIQYF. CDR3 bases: TGTGCCAGCAGTTTGCCTAGGACTAGCGGGAGCACGGGGTACATTCAGTACTTC.

J is TRBJ2-7 and V is TRBV5-5; 7 bases are shared with TRBD1. The germline V gene encodes CDR1 SGHKS and CDR2 YYEKEE (reference sequence). V trimming: 0 bases; J trimming: 3 bases; junction bases outside the gene matches: 12. The CDR3 spans 17 residues. CDR3 bases: TGTGCCAGCAGCTTGGCCCCCCGGACAGGAAATTTCTACGAGCAGTACTTC. Protein product: CASSLAPRTGNFYEQYF. The entire variable domain, with the rest obtained from reference TRBV5-5 and TRBJ2-7, is as follows: DAGVTQSPTHLIKTRGQQVTLRCSPISGHKSVSWYQQVLGQGPQFIFQYYEKEERGRGNFPDRFSARQFPNYSSELNVNALLLGDSALYLCASSLAPRTGNFYEQYFGPGTRLTVT.

This chain links TRBV4-1 with TRBJ2-1, with D maybe TRBD2 (6 bases). V was shortened by 1 base and J by 7 bases, with 17 bases between the two germline ends. Looked up from germline, CDR1 is MGHRA and CDR2 is YSYEKL. This CDR3 is 16 amino acids long. The CDR3, as DNA: TGCGCCAGCAGCCAAGCAACTACGGGGGTATGGAATGAGCAGTTCTTC. Translated, it gives CASSQATTGVWNEQFF.

The chain is built from TRBV7-9 and TRBJ1-2; D gene unclear. CDR3 size: 15 residues. Trimming took 0 bases from V and 2 from J, leaving 10 bases between them. Germline-derived CDR1 and CDR2 are SEHNR and FQNEAQ (reference sequence). Written as DNA, the CDR3 is TGTGCCAGCAGCTTAGCTTCCGTAGGGAACTATGGCTACACCTTC. Protein sequence: CASSLASVGNYGYTF.

The V gene is TRBV7-9, the J gene TRBJ2-7; no clear D. Germline CDR1 and CDR2: SEHNR and FQNEAQ (reference sequence). Between the trimmed V and J ends, which lost 5 bases and 1 base, there was a span of 15 bases. The CDR3 is 15 residues long. CDR3 coding DNA: TGTGCCAGCAGCCCCCCCGTCAGCTCATCCTACGAGCAGTACTTC. Its translation is CASSPPVSSSYEQYF.

The genes are TRBV10-2 and TRBJ2-5; 7 positions match TRBD2. The J segment lost 4 bases and the V segment lost 5 bases, leaving 7 bases of the junction unmatched. This CDR3 spans 14 amino acids. Germline V gives CDR1 WSHSY, CDR2 SAAADI. CDR3 in DNA: TGCGCCAGCAGTACTGGGACTACGATAGAGACCCAGTACTTC. The encoded protein is CASSTGTTIETQYF.

The chain recombines TRBV27 with TRBJ1-2; D is undetermined. V was shortened by 2 bases and J by 8 bases, with 9 bases between the two germline ends. The CDR3 spans 12 residues. CDR1 MNHEY and CDR2 SMNVEV come from the germline V gene (reference sequence). CDR3 DNA: TGTGCCAGCAGTTTAAGAGGAAGCGGCTACACCTTC. Encoded protein: CASSLRGSGYTF.

This clone has a single count. This sequence joins TRBV29-1 and TRBJ1-2; perhaps TRBD1 as D (6 bases). Germline-derived CDR1 and CDR2 are SQVTM and ANQGSEA. This CDR3 comprises 15 residues. V gave up 4 bases and J gave up 7 bases, with 22 bases separating them. CDR3 nucleotides: TGCAGCGTTGGGCAGACAGGCACGTTCGGGGCTGGCTACACCTTC. Translation: CSVGQTGTFGAGYTF.

The V call is TRBV5-6, the J call TRBJ2-3, with D unresolved. This CDR3 contains 11 residues. Germline loops: CDR1 SGHDT, CDR2 YYEEEE. The V gene lost 0 bases and the J gene lost 10 bases, with 6 bases spanning the gap. CDR3 DNA sequence: TGTGCCAGCAGCTTGGCCTTGGCGCAGTATTTT. Translation gives CASSLALAQYF.

Turning to this clone: The same CDR3 can be traced to other DNA sequences in this sample. The chain's CDR3 is CASSGAYEQYF. In DNA, the CDR3 is TGTGCCAGCAGTGGTGCGTACGAGCAGTACTTC. The rearrangement uses TRBV2 and TRBJ2-7, with D hard to call. The germline gives CDR1 SNHLY, CDR2 FYNNEI. The V end was cut by 4 bases, the J end by 4 bases, with 5 bases between. The CDR3 covers 11 residues.

The J gene is TRBJ2-5, the V gene TRBV25-1; the D is unclear. The CDR3 is 12 amino acids. V was cut by 5 bases and J by 5 bases, with 9 bases left in between. CDR1 and CDR2 (germline): MGHDK, SYGVNS. The CDR3 here is CASSSYFETQYF. In DNA, the CDR3 is TGTGCCAGCAGTTCTTATTTCGAGACCCAGTACTTC.

In its sample, this clone was seen once. V is TRBV9 and J is TRBJ1-1; D is unclear. The CDR3 runs to 16 residues. The germline gives CDR1 SGDLS, CDR2 YYNGEE. V gave up 0 bases and J gave up 0 bases, with 12 bases separating them. CDR3 DNA sequence: TGTGCCAGCAGCGTAGGTGAGGTATACTTGAACACTGAAGCTTTCTTT. Translating it yields CASSVGEVYLNTEAFF.

This chain joins TRBV10-3 and TRBJ1-2; tentatively, D is TRBD1 (5 bases). Trimming removed 6 bases from V and 2 bases from J, with 16 bases in between. The CDR3 consists of 15 residues. CDR1 is ENHRY, CDR2 SYGVKD, per germline. CDR3 nucleotides: TGTGCCATCAGCACGGGACGGAATCAAAACTATGGCTACACCTTC. It is translated as CAISTGRNQNYGYTF.

V usage is TRBV28 and J usage is TRBJ1-2; 9 bases fit TRBD1. This CDR3 is built from 14 residues. After removal of 6 bases from V and 8 bases from J, the junction contained 10 bases not matched to a gene. The V gene's germline CDR1 is MDHEN and CDR2 SYDVKM. The CDR3, as DNA: TGTGCCAGCAGCCCCCCTACAGGGGGCAGGGGCTACACCTTC. Residues: CASSPPTGGRGYTF.

The chain is built from TRBV6-8 and TRBJ1-2; no firm D call. CDR1 MNHGY and CDR2 SAAAGT come from the germline V gene. This CDR3 has 16 amino acids. Deletions cut 5 bases from V and 4 bases from J, with 20 bases between. The CDR3 bases are TGTGCCAGCAGTATGTCGTCACGTAGAAAGACCTATGGCTACACCTTC. Amino acid sequence: CASSMSSRRKTYGYTF.

This sequence joins TRBV27 and TRBJ2-7, with 16 bases that match TRBD2. The V gene's germline CDR1 is MNHEY and CDR2 SMNVEV (reference sequence). V was clipped by 7 bases and J by 7 bases; unmatched bases: 7. The CDR3 has 15 residues. CDR3 nucleotides: TGTGCCAGCACTCCCGGGACTAGCGGGAGGGGTGAGCAGTACTTC. Translation gives CASTPGTSGRGEQYF.

This chain links TRBV7-9 with TRBJ2-5, with 7 bases that match TRBD2. CDR3 length: 14 residues. The J segment lost 5 bases and the V segment lost 1 base, leaving 4 bases of the junction unmatched. Per germline, CDR1 SEHNR and CDR2 FQNEAQ (reference sequence). CDR3 sequence reads: CASSLDAGDETQYF. The CDR3 DNA sequence: TGTGCCAGCAGCTTAGATGCGGGAGACGAGACCCAGTACTTC.

This clone was detected only once. The CDR3 nucleotides are TGCGCCAGCAGCCCGGGACAGGGATACACCGGGGAGCTGTTTTTT. Translated, it gives CASSPGQGYTGELFF. V is TRBV5-1 and J is TRBJ2-2; 9 bases fit TRBD1. Germline CDR1 is SGHRS and CDR2 is YFSETQ. The CDR3 is 15 amino acids. J lost 3 bases, V lost 4 bases, and 4 bases had no gene match.

The chain combines TRBV2 with TRBJ1-2; TRBD1 might be the D (6 bases). From germline, CDR1 is SNHLY and CDR2 FYNNEI. This CDR3 contains 13 residues. The V end was cut by 10 bases, the J end by 6 bases, with 18 bases between. The CDR3 nucleotides read TGTGCCACCAGAGAGAAGGACAGCAATGGCTACACCTTC. Translated, it gives CATREKDSNGYTF.